The text below deals with one T cell receptor (beta chain). This clonotype was observed many times. It lacks a known antigen. The input lacks base qualities; no much larger clone sits a single base away. Unsorted PBMC libraries were generated from 2 million PBMCs stored in RNAlater at -80 °C until RNA extraction. The multiple sclerosis patients were enrolled in a US clinical protocol that evaluated disease progression with magnetic resonance imaging. Peripheral blood was subjected to Ficoll-Hypaque density gradient centrifugation to isolate PBMCs, which were then cryopreserved in liquid nitrogen. V is clipped by 6 bases and J by 11 bases, and the sequence between their germline boundaries is 13 bases long. In the germline V gene, CDR1 corresponds to LGHNA and CDR2 to YNFKEQ. From cysteine to phenylalanine, the CDR3 is 11 amino acids long. Only the CDR3 part of the read is kept: 33 bases, read in frame from the first base.

The data originate from a study of neurological immune-mediated disorders (dated by TCRdb to the late 2010s). In the study overall: Of the approximately 34 multiple sclerosis patients, around 30 had relapsing-remitting MS and 3 had secondary progressive MS. Peripheral blood TCR-beta repertoires from HTLV-I-associated myelopathy (HAM/TSP) patients, multiple sclerosis patients and healthy controls were compared by UMI-based sequencing. The roughly 110 TCR-beta libraries covered PBMC samples along with longitudinal samples, technical triplicates, and paired sorted CD4+ and CD8+ T-cell subsets. The cohort included about 70 subjects: roughly 15 with HAM/TSP, about 34 with multiple sclerosis, and around 20 healthy controls.

The study at large found these results: TCR clonal expansion was highest in HAM/TSP patients and lowest in MS patients, with MS patients falling below even healthy controls. No clinical or MRI features were associated with the MS cluster, and the authors said that larger cohorts are needed. Repertoires from 18 of 34 MS patients were grouped by phylogenetic analysis into a cluster of related CDR3 sequences, suggesting a possible repertoire-level signature. Expanded clones from different subjects shared no identical CDR3 amino acid sequences, which suggests that TCR-beta repertoires were private in all groups.

To synthesize cDNA, template-switch 5'RACE was performed with a primer carrying a 10-nucleotide random unique molecular identifier so that each TCR transcript was tagged. Every sequencing run covered 15-18 subjects and yielded more than 200 million TCR-beta sequences. The RNeasy kit was used to extract total RNA. The KAPA Real-time Library Amplification kit was used to amplify TCR-beta VDJ regions with primers targeting the TCR constant region and the 5'RACE anchor. Sample indexes and Illumina adaptors were added in a first PCR, and a second PCR then increased library yield. After Ampure bead purification, the TCR product of roughly 650 bp was size-selected on a 2% E-gel SizeSelection system. Before pooling, library quality was assessed on a Bioanalyzer, concentration was determined with Qubit, and library quantification was performed with the Kapa Library Quantification kit. Libraries were sequenced paired-end 2 x 150 bp on an Illumina HiSeq 2500. To increase sequence diversity, roughly 24-32% phiX was spiked into each library pool. Per the original workflow: Quality-filtered reads were processed with the UMI-based MiGEC pipeline, which removed over 90% of raw TCR sequences during error correction. VDJ genes were aligned to IMGT germline references, and each clonotype was defined by a unique CDR3 amino acid sequence together with V-J genes. Clonal expansion, Shannon diversity and CDR3 relatedness were evaluated with VDJtools (CalcPairwiseDistances, ClusterSamples), while phylogenetic trees were built in CLCbio workbench. Expanded clones were defined as having at least 8 unique UMIs, based on coefficient-of-variation modelling across technical triplicates. The public reads were reprocessed in TCRdb via fastp at Q25 and MiXCR, keeping in-frame beta chains. When rows share a CDR3 protein, they turn into one entry using the most common DNA and genes. These V and J calls are TCRdb output, not the study's own analysis. In all, the sample holds about 62,000 distinct CDR3 sequences, and around 3.8% of those were seen once. The ten largest make up 2.2% of the sample.

The origin of this receptor is a woman aged 45 to 65 with multiple sclerosis. The chain uses TRBV4-2 and TRBJ1-1; no D gene is confidently identified. The specimen sequenced was PBMCs. The DNA reads TGTGCCAGCAGAAAAGGTTCGCCGGCTTTCTTT. It translates to CASRKGSPAFF.